These 15 T cell receptor beta chains were all obtained from the same sample, sequenced in a study of human T cells and chemical hapten exposure. TCRdb re-called the RACE reads through MiXCR, storing one row per CDR3 protein. The repertoire has 350,000 to 450,000 distinct CDR3 sequences, 4.5% to 5.5% of them found once; the top ten carry approximately 2.4%. Time point specified: pre-sensitization, week 0. Treatment noted: therapeutic diphenylcyclopropenone sensitization with weekly scalp DPC. Sequenced material: whole blood, taken in connection with sensitization to the hapten diphenylcyclopropenone (DPC). The source of these receptors is a woman between 50 and 59 years old with alopecia areata. Some clones in this sample may be carry-over from other donors' samples.

This clonotype was detected ten times or more. The chain uses TRBV7-9 and TRBJ2-7, with 14 bases fitting TRBD2. This CDR3 has 14 residues. With V trimmed by 6 bases and J by 5 bases, 3 bases remained unmatched. Per germline, CDR1 SEHNR and CDR2 FQNEAQ (reference sequence). The CDR3 sequence is CASSLGLAGDEQYF. The CDR3 DNA follows: TGTGCCAGCAGTTTGGGACTAGCGGGAGACGAGCAGTACTTC.

The V and J genes are TRBV4-1 and TRBJ1-2; D is undetermined. Trimming pared 0 bases from V and 4 bases from J, leaving 12 bases between. CDR1 and CDR2 (germline): MGHRA, YSYEKL. The CDR3 totals 15 residues. The CDR3 DNA reads as TGCGCCAGCAGCCAAGAGGAGACGTGGGTCTATGGCTACACCTTC. Translated, it gives CASSQEETWVYGYTF.

This clonotype turned up a few times. The chain couples TRBV28 to TRBJ1-1; 8 bases are a match to TRBD1. The V segment lost 7 bases and the J segment 6 bases; nucleotides outside the gene matches: 10. The germline CDR1 and CDR2 sequences are MDHEN and SYDVKM. This CDR3 is 14 amino acids long. CDR3 DNA sequence: TGTGCCAGCACCGCGGACAGGGTAAGGGCTGAAGCTTTCTTT. Its translation: CASTADRVRAEAFF.

This clonotype was found many times. The V call is TRBV6-1, the J call TRBJ2-7; D may be TRBD1 or TRBD2 (5 bases each). The germline V gene has CDR1 MNHNS and CDR2 SASEGT. Trimming shortened V by 6 bases and J by 4 bases, and 10 bases separated the two germline ends. The CDR3 is made up of 12 amino acids. In DNA, the CDR3 is TGTGCCAGCAGCGCAGGGAGTTACGAGCAGTACTTC. It translates to CASSAGSYEQYF.

Regarding this clonotype: This clone may be a read error of a much larger clone one base away. The chain couples TRBV6-2 or TRBV6-3 to TRBJ2-5; no reliable D call. Germline V gene lookup returns CDR1 MNHEY and CDR2 SVGEGT. The CDR3 extends over 13 amino acids. Trimming took off 8 bases at V and 3 bases at J, with 13 bases between the two ends. In DNA, the CDR3 is TGTGCCAGCGGTCCCAACGATAAAGAGACCCAGTACTTC. Its translation is CASGPNDKETQYF.

This clonotype turned up a few times. The chain recombines TRBV3-1 with TRBJ1-1; 9 nucleotides match TRBD1. After removal of 2 bases from V and 4 bases from J, the junction contained 5 bases not matched to a gene. Germline lookup yields CDR1 LGHDT and CDR2 YNNKEL (reference sequence). There are 15 residues in the CDR3. CDR3 sequence (DNA): TGTGCCAGCAGCCAACTCCGGGACAGGGTCACTGAAGCTTTCTTT. It is translated as CASSQLRDRVTEAFF.

This clonotype has more than one count but fewer than ten. The rearrangement uses TRBV19 and TRBJ2-7; 12 bases are a match to TRBD1. CDR1 and CDR2 from the germline V gene are LNHDA and SQIVND (reference sequence). This CDR3 has 15 amino acids. V shed 1 base and J 6 bases; nucleotides not matched to a gene: 4. This CDR3 is CASSIVGQGAVEQYF. As DNA, the CDR3 is TGTGCCAGTAGTATAGTGGGACAGGGGGCCGTCGAGCAGTACTTC. Using reference TRBV19 and TRBJ2-7 for the parts outside the CDR3, the full variable domain is DGGITQSPKYLFRKEGQNVTLSCEQNLNHDAMYWYRQDPGQGLRLIYYSQIVNDFQKGDIAEGYSVSREKKESFPLTVTSAQKNPTAFYLCASSIVGQGAVEQYFGPGTRLTVT.

This clonotype was seen more than once but under ten times. CDR3 in DNA: TGTGCCAGCAGCCTACCCGGAGAGCCCCAGCATTTT. Translation: CASSLPGEPQHF. This chain uses TRBV5-4 with TRBJ1-5; D is unclear. Germline assignment: CDR1 SGHNT and CDR2 YYREEE (reference sequence). This CDR3 spans 12 amino acids. Deletions cut 4 bases from V and 8 bases from J, with 10 bases between.

This rearrangement joins TRBV7-2 to TRBJ2-4, with 7 bases matching TRBD1. Trimming at V came to 4 bases and at J to 1 base, leaving 10 bases not matched to a gene. Germline V CDR1 and CDR2: SGHTA, FQGNSA. The CDR3 is made up of 17 amino acids. The DNA for the CDR3 is TGTGCCAGCAGCTCCCGGGACAGTGGTCGGGCCAAAAACATTCAGTACTTC. It translates to CASSSRDSGRAKNIQYF.

This clonotype was recorded at least ten times. CDR3 nucleotides: TGCAGTGCCATACTAGCGGGATTCACAGATACGCAGTATTTT. Its translation: CSAILAGFTDTQYF. The rearrangement uses TRBV20-1 and TRBJ2-3; TRBD2 agrees at 10 bases. CDR1 is DFQATT, CDR2 SNEGSKA, per germline (reference sequence). J gave up 2 bases and V 6 bases, and 5 bases lay outside the gene matches. The CDR3 has 14 residues.

This clonotype was recorded many times. The chain recombines TRBV27 with TRBJ1-1, with 7 bases identical to TRBD1. CDR1 and CDR2 (germline): MNHEY, SMNVEV (reference sequence). The ends lost 5 bases at V and 4 bases at J; junction bases unmatched: 13. The length of the CDR3 is 16 residues. The CDR3 DNA reads TGTGCCAGCAGTGTAGTTAACAGGGGCCGCGGCACTGAAGCTTTCTTT. Its protein is CASSVVNRGRGTEAFF.

The V gene is TRBV7-2, the J gene TRBJ1-5, with TRBD1 identical over 8 bases. The CDR3 is 15 amino acids. Germline CDR1 is SGHTA and CDR2 is FQGNSA. J lost 6 bases, V lost 1 base, and 5 bases had no gene match. The CDR3 bases are TGTGCCAGCAGCTTAGGCGGGACAGGCCTTCAGCCCCAGCATTTT. As protein: CASSLGGTGLQPQHF.

The chain is built from TRBV5-6 and TRBJ2-2, with 7 nucleotides matching TRBD1. Unmatched junction bases numbered 3, after V lost 4 bases and J lost 0 bases. CDR3 size: 15 residues. Germline V gene sequence: CDR1 SGHDT, CDR2 YYEEEE. CDR3 nucleotide sequence: TGTGCCAGCAGCCGGGACAGCACGAACACCGGGGAGCTGTTTTTT. Amino acids: CASSRDSTNTGELFF.

CDR3 loop: CASSSWGGSTDTQYF. The CDR3 region has the DNA TGTGCCAGCAGCTCGTGGGGGGGCAGCACAGATACGCAGTATTTT. The V and J genes are TRBV7-9 and TRBJ2-3, with a possible D match to TRBD2 (7 bases). Germline CDR1 reads SEHNR; CDR2 reads FQNEAQ (reference sequence). Between the trimmed V and J ends, which lost 4 bases and 0 bases, there was a span of 11 bases. There are 15 residues in the CDR3.

This clonotype was picked up many times. The chain has TRBV6-5 and TRBJ2-5; D uncertain. This CDR3 comprises 14 residues. V was trimmed by 5 bases and J by 3 bases, leaving 13 bases between them. The germline CDR1 and CDR2 sequences are MNHEY and SVGAGI. CDR3 region: CASSTPRKEETQYF. The CDR3 nucleotides read TGTGCCAGCAGTACCCCTAGGAAGGAAGAGACCCAGTACTTC.